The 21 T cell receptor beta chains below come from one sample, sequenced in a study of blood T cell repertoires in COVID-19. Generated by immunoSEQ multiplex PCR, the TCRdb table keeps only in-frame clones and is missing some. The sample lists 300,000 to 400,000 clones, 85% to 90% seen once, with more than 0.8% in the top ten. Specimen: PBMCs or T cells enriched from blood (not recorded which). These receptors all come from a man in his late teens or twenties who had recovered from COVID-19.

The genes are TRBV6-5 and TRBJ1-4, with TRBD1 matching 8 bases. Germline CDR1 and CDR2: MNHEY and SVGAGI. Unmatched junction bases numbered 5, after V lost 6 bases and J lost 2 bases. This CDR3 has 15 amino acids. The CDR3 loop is CASRPPGGTNEKLFF. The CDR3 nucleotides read TGTGCCAGCAGGCCTCCAGGGGGCACTAATGAAAAACTGTTTTTT.

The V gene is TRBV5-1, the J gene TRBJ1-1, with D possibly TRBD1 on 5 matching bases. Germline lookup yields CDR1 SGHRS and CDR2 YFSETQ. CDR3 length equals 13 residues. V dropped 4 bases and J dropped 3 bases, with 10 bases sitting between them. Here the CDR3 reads CASSPWGDTEAFF. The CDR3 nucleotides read TGCGCCAGCAGCCCGTGGGGGGACACTGAAGCTTTCTTT. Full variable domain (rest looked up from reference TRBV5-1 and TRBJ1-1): KAGVTQTPRYLIKTRGQQVTLSCSPISGHRSVSWYQQTPGQGLQFLFEYFSETQRNKGNFPGRFSGRQFSNSRSEMNVSTLELGDSALYLCASSPWGDTEAFFGQGTRLTVV.

The CDR3 DNA follows: TGTGCCAGTAGTATGGCGACAGGGGTTACTGAAGCTTTCTTT. This sequence encodes CASSMATGVTEAFF. The chain combines TRBV19 with TRBJ1-1, with TRBD1 matching over 8 bases. CDR1 and CDR2 (germline): LNHDA, SQIVND (reference sequence). The V segment lost 3 bases and the J segment 5 bases; nucleotides outside the gene matches: 5. The CDR3 length is 14 residues.

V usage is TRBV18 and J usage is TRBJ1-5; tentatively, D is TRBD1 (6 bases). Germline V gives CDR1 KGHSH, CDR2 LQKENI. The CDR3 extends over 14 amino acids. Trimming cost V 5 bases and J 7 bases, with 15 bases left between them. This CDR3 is CASSAEQGSQPQHF. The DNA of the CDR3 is TGTGCCAGCTCAGCCGAACAGGGCTCCCAGCCCCAGCATTTT. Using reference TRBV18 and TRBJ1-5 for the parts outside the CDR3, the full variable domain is NAGVMQNPRHLVRRRGQEARLRCSPMKGHSHVYWYRQLPEEGLKFMVYLQKENIIDESGMPKERFSAEFPKEGPSILRIQQVVRGDSAAYFCASSAEQGSQPQHFGDGTRLSIL.

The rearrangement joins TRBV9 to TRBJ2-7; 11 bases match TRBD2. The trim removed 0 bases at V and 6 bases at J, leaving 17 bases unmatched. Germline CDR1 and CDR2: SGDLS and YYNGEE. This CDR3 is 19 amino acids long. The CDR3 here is CASSVATDSGGALSSEQYF. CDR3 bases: TGTGCCAGCAGCGTAGCTACGGATAGCGGGGGGGCCCTTTCTTCCGAGCAGTACTTC.

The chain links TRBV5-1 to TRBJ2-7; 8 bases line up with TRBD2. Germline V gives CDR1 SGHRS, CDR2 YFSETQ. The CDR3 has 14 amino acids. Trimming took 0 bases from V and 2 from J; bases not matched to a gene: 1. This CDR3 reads CASSLGGLAYEQYF. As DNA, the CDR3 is TGCGCCAGCAGCTTGGGGGGACTAGCCTACGAGCAGTACTTC.

The CDR3 DNA reads as TGTGCTAGTGGATCCCTCAGCGGCACCGGGGAGCTGTTTTTT. Encoded protein: CASGSLSGTGELFF. This chain joins TRBV12-5 and TRBJ2-2; perhaps TRBD2 as D (5 bases). Germline-derived CDR1 and CDR2 are LGHNT and FRNRAP. The CDR3 covers 14 residues. Trimming left V 6 bases short and J 4 bases short, with 12 bases between.

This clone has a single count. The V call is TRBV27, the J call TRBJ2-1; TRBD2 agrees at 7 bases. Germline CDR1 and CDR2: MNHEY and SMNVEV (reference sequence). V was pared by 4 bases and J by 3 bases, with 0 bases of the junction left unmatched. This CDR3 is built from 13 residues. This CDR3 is CASSSSGYNEQFF. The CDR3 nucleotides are TGTGCCAGCAGTTCTAGCGGCTACAATGAGCAGTTCTTC.

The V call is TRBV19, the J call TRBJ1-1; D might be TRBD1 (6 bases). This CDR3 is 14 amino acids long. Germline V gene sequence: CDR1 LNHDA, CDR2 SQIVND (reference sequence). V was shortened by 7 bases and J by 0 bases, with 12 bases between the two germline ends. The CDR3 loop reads CASKGVWMNTEAFF. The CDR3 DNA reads TGTGCCAGTAAGGGGGTGTGGATGAACACTGAAGCTTTCTTT.

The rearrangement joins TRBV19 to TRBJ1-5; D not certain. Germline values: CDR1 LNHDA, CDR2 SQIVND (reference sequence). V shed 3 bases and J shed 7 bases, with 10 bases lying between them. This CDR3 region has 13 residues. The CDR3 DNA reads TGTGCCAGTAGTATGGGAGACGGCCAGCCCCAGCATTTT. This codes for CASSMGDGQPQHF.

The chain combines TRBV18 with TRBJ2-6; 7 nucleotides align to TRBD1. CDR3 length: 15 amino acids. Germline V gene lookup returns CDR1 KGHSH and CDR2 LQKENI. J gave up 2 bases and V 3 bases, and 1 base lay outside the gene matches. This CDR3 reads CASSPQGAGANVLTF. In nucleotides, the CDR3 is TGTGCCAGCTCACCTCAGGGGGCTGGGGCCAACGTCCTGACTTTC. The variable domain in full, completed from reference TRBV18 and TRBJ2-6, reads NAGVMQNPRHLVRRRGQEARLRCSPMKGHSHVYWYRQLPEEGLKFMVYLQKENIIDESGMPKERFSAEFPKEGPSILRIQQVVRGDSAAYFCASSPQGAGANVLTFGAGSRLTVL.

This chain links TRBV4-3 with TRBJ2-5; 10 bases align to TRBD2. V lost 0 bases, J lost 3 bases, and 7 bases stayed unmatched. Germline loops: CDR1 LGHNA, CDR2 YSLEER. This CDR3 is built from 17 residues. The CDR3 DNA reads TGCGCCAGCAGCCAAGATCTTAGCACTAGCGGGGAAGAGACCCAGTACTTC. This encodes CASSQDLSTSGEETQYF.

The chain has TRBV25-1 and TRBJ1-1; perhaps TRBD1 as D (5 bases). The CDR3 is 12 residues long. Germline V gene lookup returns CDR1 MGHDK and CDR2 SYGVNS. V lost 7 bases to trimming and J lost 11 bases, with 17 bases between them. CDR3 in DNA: TGTGCCAGCATGTTGGGCGGGGGTTGGGCTTTCTTT. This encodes CASMLGGGWAFF.

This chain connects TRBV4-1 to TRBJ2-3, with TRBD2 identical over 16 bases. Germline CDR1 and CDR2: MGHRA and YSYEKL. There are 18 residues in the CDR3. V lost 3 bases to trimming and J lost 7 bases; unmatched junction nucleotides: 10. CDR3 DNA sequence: TGCGCCAGCAGCCACAAGGAAGGGACTAGCGGGGGGGCCAATACGCAGTATTTT. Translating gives CASSHKEGTSGGANTQYF.

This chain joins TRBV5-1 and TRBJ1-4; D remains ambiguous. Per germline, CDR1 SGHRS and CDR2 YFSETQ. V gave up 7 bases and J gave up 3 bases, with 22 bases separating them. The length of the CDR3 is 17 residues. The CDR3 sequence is CASGPGSAFSANEKLFF. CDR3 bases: TGCGCCAGCGGCCCGGGGTCTGCTTTCTCAGCTAATGAAAAACTGTTTTTT.

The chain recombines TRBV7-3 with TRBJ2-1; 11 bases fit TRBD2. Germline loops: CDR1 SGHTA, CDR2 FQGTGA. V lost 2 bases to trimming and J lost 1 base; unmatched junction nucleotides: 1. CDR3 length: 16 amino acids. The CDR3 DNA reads TGTGCCAGCAGCTTAGCTAGCGGGGGGTCCTACAATGAGCAGTTCTTC. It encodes CASSLASGGSYNEQFF.

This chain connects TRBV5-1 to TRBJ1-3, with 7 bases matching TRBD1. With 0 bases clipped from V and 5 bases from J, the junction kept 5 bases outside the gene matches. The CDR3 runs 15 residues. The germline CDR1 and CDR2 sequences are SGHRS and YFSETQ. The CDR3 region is CASSLGEQGRNTIYF. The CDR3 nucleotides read TGCGCCAGCAGCTTGGGGGAACAGGGGAGAAACACCATATATTTT.

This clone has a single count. The CDR3 DNA is TGTGCCAGCAGTTTATCAGGGCCAGGGGGTCAGCCCCAGCATTTT. Its translation is CASSLSGPGGQPQHF. The chain combines TRBV27 with TRBJ1-5; TRBD1 matches 7 bases. V lost 0 bases to trimming and J lost 6 bases; unmatched junction nucleotides: 5. Germline V gene data show CDR1 as MNHEY and CDR2 as SMNVEV (reference sequence). CDR3 length equals 15 residues.

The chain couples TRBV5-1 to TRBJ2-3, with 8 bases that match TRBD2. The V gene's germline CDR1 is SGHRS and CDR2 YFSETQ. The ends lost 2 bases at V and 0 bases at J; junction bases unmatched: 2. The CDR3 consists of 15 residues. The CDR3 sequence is CASSLAGASTDTQYF. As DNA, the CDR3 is TGCGCCAGCAGCTTAGCGGGGGCTAGCACAGATACGCAGTATTTT.

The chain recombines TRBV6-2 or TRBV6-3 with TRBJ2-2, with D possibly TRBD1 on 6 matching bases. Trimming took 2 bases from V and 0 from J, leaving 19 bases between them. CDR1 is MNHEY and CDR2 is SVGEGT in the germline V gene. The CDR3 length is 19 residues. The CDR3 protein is CASSYPLDPGQSNTGELFF. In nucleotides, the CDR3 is TGTGCCAGCAGTTACCCCCTTGATCCGGGACAATCGAACACCGGGGAGCTGTTTTTT.

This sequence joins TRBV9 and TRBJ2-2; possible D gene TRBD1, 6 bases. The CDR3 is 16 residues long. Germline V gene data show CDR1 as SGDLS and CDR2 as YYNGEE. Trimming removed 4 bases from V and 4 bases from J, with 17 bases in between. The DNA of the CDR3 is TGTGCCAGCAGCCTAAAGGGGGATTTGAGCACCGGGGAGCTGTTTTTT. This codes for CASSLKGDLSTGELFF.